This paragraph covers one T cell receptor beta chain sequence. The data are from a study of shared clonotypes between healthy human individuals. The CDR3 is 15 residues long. V was clipped by 1 base and J by 7 bases, with 17 bases between them. CDR1 and CDR2 (germline): SGHAT, FQNNGV. Naive CD8 isolation took CD45RO-negative cells positively selected for CCR7 and excluded terminally differentiated effector memory CD45RA+ cells. Some clones are missing from TCRdb's copy, which holds only in-frame ones; the method was immunoSEQ multiplex PCR. The table has 1.5 million to 2.5 million clones, over 85% seen once.

The sequencing sample was made of naive CD8+ T cells sorted from blood. V is TRBV11-2 and J is TRBJ2-7; no reliable D call. This receptor was obtained from a man in his late teens or twenties in good health. The CDR3 region is CASSLGTGPYVEQYF. CDR3 sequence (DNA): TGTGCCAGCAGCTTAGGAACTGGACCCTACGTGGAGCAGTACTTC.